One sample yielded the 10 T cell receptor beta chains listed below, sequenced in a study of technical replicates of blood from a few donors. Some clones are missing from TCRdb's copy, which holds only in-frame ones; the method was immunoSEQ multiplex PCR. Among 95,000 or so clones, roughly 95% were seen once, and the ten largest hold about 0.37%. The specimen was T cells isolated from PBMCs. The receptor source for this set is a human donor in good health.

The CDR3 sequence is CASSLDQSGYTF. As DNA, the CDR3 is TGCGCCAGCAGCTTGGACCAGTCTGGCTACACCTTC. This sequence joins TRBV5-1 and TRBJ1-2; D ambiguous. Trimming shortened V by 0 bases and J by 7 bases, and 7 bases separated the two germline ends. The CDR3 sequence is 12 residues long. Germline loops: CDR1 SGHRS, CDR2 YFSETQ.

This rearrangement joins TRBV27 to TRBJ1-3; tentatively, D is TRBD1 (6 bases). Trimming removed 4 bases from V and 4 bases from J, with 8 bases in between. CDR1 and CDR2 from the germline V gene are MNHEY and SMNVEV (reference sequence). The CDR3 is 13 amino acids. CDR3 sequence (DNA): TGTGCCAGCAGTTACAGGGCAGGAAACACCATATATTTT. Protein sequence: CASSYRAGNTIYF.

The V call is TRBV7-9, the J call TRBJ1-4; no definite D call. Germline CDR1 SEHNR, CDR2 FQNEAQ (reference sequence). V was cut by 1 base and J by 8 bases, with 5 bases left in between. The CDR3 is made up of 12 amino acids. The CDR3 is CASSLGGEKLFF. CDR3 coding DNA: TGTGCCAGCAGCTTAGGAGGCGAAAAACTGTTTTTT.

The table lists this clone with a count of one. The chain couples TRBV10-3 to TRBJ2-1, with 7 bases fitting TRBD2. The germline V gene has CDR1 ENHRY and CDR2 SYGVKD. The CDR3 runs 12 residues. V lost 11 bases to trimming and J lost 7 bases; unmatched junction nucleotides: 8. This chain's CDR3 is CASATSKNEQFF. Written as DNA, the CDR3 is TGTGCCTCGGCGACTAGCAAAAATGAGCAGTTCTTC.

V and J are TRBV4-3 and TRBJ1-2, with no clear D. The CDR3 is 12 amino acids. Germline loops: CDR1 LGHNA, CDR2 YSLEER. V lost 1 base to trimming and J lost 11 bases, with 11 bases between them. In nucleotides, the CDR3 is TGCGCCAGCAGCCAAGGAGAGGCTGGGTACACCTTC. Residues: CASSQGEAGYTF.

The chain combines TRBV6-5 with TRBJ2-7, with 7 bases matching TRBD2. With V trimmed by 10 bases and J by 1 base, 4 bases remained unmatched. This CDR3 contains 12 residues. The germline gives CDR1 MNHEY, CDR2 SVGAGI. CDR3 sequence (DNA): TGTGCCACCTGGGGGGGTTCCTACGAGCAGTACTTC. Residues: CATWGGSYEQYF.

Here the CDR3 DNA reads TGTGCCATCGGAGACAGGCACTACACTGAAGCTTTCTTT. This gives the protein CAIGDRHYTEAFF. The V call is TRBV10-3, the J call TRBJ1-1; D is possibly TRBD1 (6 bases). CDR1 ENHRY and CDR2 SYGVKD come from the germline V gene. V was trimmed by 8 bases and J by 3 bases, leaving 13 bases between them. The CDR3 extends over 13 amino acids.

V is TRBV29-1 and J is TRBJ2-7; tentative D call: TRBD2 (7 bases). With 3 bases removed from V and 7 bases from J, the gap between germline ends came to 10 bases. Germline CDR1 is SQVTM and CDR2 is ANQGSEA. The CDR3 is made up of 11 amino acids. The CDR3 protein is CSVEGGGEQYF. In nucleotides, the CDR3 is TGCAGCGTTGAGGGAGGGGGTGAGCAGTACTTC.

This clone was seen just once. The rearrangement joins TRBV28 to TRBJ1-5; the match to TRBD1 covers 10 bases. Looked up from germline, CDR1 is MDHEN and CDR2 is SYDVKM. The CDR3 consists of 14 residues. The V and J ends lost 6 bases and 3 bases, in that order; junction bases with no gene match: 2. This CDR3 reads CASRGTGDNQPQHF. DNA of the CDR3: TGTGCCAGCAGAGGGACAGGGGACAATCAGCCCCAGCATTTT.

The V call is TRBV7-3, the J call TRBJ1-1; D is unresolved. CDR1 and CDR2 from the germline V gene are SGHTA and FQGTGA. V was pared by 0 bases and J by 2 bases, with 10 bases between. The CDR3 contains 15 residues. CDR3: CASSLTSQANTEAFF. The CDR3 nucleotides are TGTGCCAGCAGCTTAACGTCCCAGGCTAACACTGAAGCTTTCTTT.